A selection of T cell receptor beta chains follows, all from one sample in a study of a mutant IDH1 vaccine in newly diagnosed glioma. Measured with immunoSEQ multiplex PCR; TCRdb has only the in-frame clones, and not every one. The table records 45,000 to 60,000 clones, 78% of them present only once. These receptors are not linked to any known antigen. Sequenced material: PBMCs, taken from a glioma patient whose treatment included an IDH1 peptide vaccine. The receptors stem from a man aged 50 or older with glioma. Each CDR3 is given with its conserved first and last residue. A D gene is named only where the DNA matches it firmly. Clone size is not always given. Where it is, it says once, few, many or a class for expanded clones.

J | size | D | V | CDR3 | DNA
TRBJ1-2 | - | - | TRBV2 | CASSQKVVSDYGYTF | TGTGCCAGCAGCCAGAAGGTAGTATCCGACTATGGCTACACCTTC
TRBJ1-4 | once | - | TRBV7-6 | CASSLEGRQGATNEKLFF | TGTGCCAGCAGCTTAGAAGGGCGGCAGGGAGCAACTAATGAAAAACTGTTTTTT
TRBJ2-5 | - | TRBD2 | TRBV4-1 | CASSPWAPSGGARETQYF | TGCGCCAGCAGCCCCTGGGCCCCTAGCGGGGGGGCAAGGGAGACCCAGTACTTC
TRBJ1-1 | - | - | TRBV19 | CASSIDRKYEAFF | TGTGCCAGTAGTATCGACAGGAAGTATGAAGCTTTCTTT
TRBJ2-7 | - | - | TRBV6-6 | CASSYSVRSSYEQYF | TGTGCCAGCAGTTACTCGGTCCGGAGCTCCTACGAGCAGTACTTC
TRBJ1-6 | - | - | TRBV4-1 | CASSPSGTVNSPLHF | TGCGCCAGCAGCCCCTCCGGGACGGTAAATTCACCCCTCCACTTT
TRBJ2-5 | - | - | TRBV28 | CASSSQKQETQYF | TGTGCCAGCAGTTCACAAAAACAAGAGACCCAGTACTTC
TRBJ1-4 | - | - | TRBV9 | CASSVVVSGVLWYEKLFF | TGTGCCAGCAGCGTAGTTGTTTCAGGGGTACTCTGGTATGAAAAACTGTTTTTT
TRBJ2-1 | - | TRBD1 | TRBV4-3 | CASSQAGQGRNNEQFF | TGCGCCAGCAGCCAAGCGGGACAGGGGAGGAACAATGAGCAGTTCTTC
TRBJ2-3 | - | TRBD2 | TRBV10-3 | CAISDGMAGGLTDTQYF | TGTGCCATCAGTGACGGTATGGCGGGGGGGCTCACAGATACGCAGTATTTT